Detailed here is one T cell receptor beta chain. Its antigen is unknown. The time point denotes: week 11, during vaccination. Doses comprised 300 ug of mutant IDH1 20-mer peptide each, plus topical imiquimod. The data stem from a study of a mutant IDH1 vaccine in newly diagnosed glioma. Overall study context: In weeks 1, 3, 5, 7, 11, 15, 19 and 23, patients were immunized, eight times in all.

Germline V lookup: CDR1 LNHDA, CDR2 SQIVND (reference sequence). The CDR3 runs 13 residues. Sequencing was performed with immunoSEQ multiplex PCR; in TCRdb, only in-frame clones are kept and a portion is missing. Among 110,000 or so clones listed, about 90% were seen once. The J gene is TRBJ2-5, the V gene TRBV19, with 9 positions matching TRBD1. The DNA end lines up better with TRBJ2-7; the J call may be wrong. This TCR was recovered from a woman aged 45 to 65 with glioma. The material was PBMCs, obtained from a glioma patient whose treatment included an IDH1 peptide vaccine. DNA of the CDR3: TGTGCCACCTCGGGACAGGGTGCCTACGAGCAGTACTTC. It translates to CATSGQGAYEQYF.